These 14 T cell receptor beta chains share one sample of origin, sequenced in a study of cytomegalovirus exposure and HLA in healthy donors. A multiplex PCR was run with 60 Vbeta primers and 13 Jbeta primers. Profiled with immunoSEQ multiplex PCR; TCRdb holds only in-frame clones, not every one. The table lists approximately 180,000 clones, around 84% of them singletons. Sequencing was carried out using PBMCs. These receptors were collected from a woman in her late teens or twenties in good health and CMV-seronegative.

J is TRBJ2-1 and V is TRBV18, with 8 bases identical to TRBD1. From germline, CDR1 is KGHSH and CDR2 LQKENI. CDR3 length: 14 amino acids. The V and J ends lost 6 bases and 4 bases, in that order; junction bases with no gene match: 5. CDR3 residues: CASSPGQAYNEQFF. CDR3 DNA: TGTGCCAGCTCTCCGGGACAGGCTTACAATGAGCAGTTCTTC.

The chain employs TRBV2 and TRBJ2-3; D is perhaps TRBD1 (5 bases). Trimming left V 3 bases short and J 1 base short, with 11 bases between. Germline V gene data show CDR1 as SNHLY and CDR2 as FYNNEI. There are 15 residues in the CDR3. The CDR3 DNA reads as TGTGCCAGCAGTGAGGGCAGGGTGGGCACAGATACGCAGTATTTT. This codes for CASSEGRVGTDTQYF.

This chain joins TRBV6-4 and TRBJ2-1; 9 positions agree with TRBD2. In germline, CDR1 is MRHNA, CDR2 SNTAGT. The V and J ends lost 3 bases and 8 bases, in that order; junction bases with no gene match: 5. CDR3 size: 14 residues. This CDR3 reads CASSEGRGGDEQFF. The CDR3 DNA reads TGTGCCAGCAGTGAAGGGCGGGGGGGCGATGAGCAGTTCTTC.

V usage is TRBV19 and J usage is TRBJ2-2; 8 bases fit TRBD1. The CDR3 extends over 14 amino acids. After removal of 6 bases from V and 9 bases from J, the junction contained 9 bases not matched to a gene. Germline CDR1 is LNHDA and CDR2 is SQIVND (reference sequence). CDR3 in amino acids: CASRRDRGHRELFF. The CDR3 nucleotides read TGTGCCAGTAGGAGAGACAGGGGTCACCGGGAGCTGTTTTTT.

This clone was picked up a small number of times. V usage is TRBV27 and J usage is TRBJ1-2, with D tentatively TRBD1 (5 bases). This CDR3 has 15 amino acids. Germline V gene lookup returns CDR1 MNHEY and CDR2 SMNVEV (reference sequence). The V end lost 5 bases, the J end lost 6 bases, and 19 bases lay between the germline ends. The CDR3 DNA is TGTGCCAGCAGTAAGGCCCCGGGGGGTTGGAATGGCTACACCTTC. It codes for CASSKAPGGWNGYTF.

This rearrangement joins TRBV7-9 to TRBJ2-5; tentative D call: TRBD2 (6 bases). The germline V and J ends were trimmed by 0 bases and 5 bases, with 10 bases remaining between them. This CDR3 has 14 amino acids. From germline, CDR1 is SEHNR and CDR2 FQNEAQ (reference sequence). Here the CDR3 DNA reads TGTGCCAGCAGCTTAGCCAGCGGGTTTGAGACCCAGTACTTC. Translation gives CASSLASGFETQYF.

This chain links TRBV30 with TRBJ1-5; D uncertain. CDR1 is GTSNPN and CDR2 is SVGIG in the germline V gene (reference sequence). This CDR3 has 13 amino acids. V lost 2 bases, J lost 3 bases, and 8 bases lay in between. This CDR3 reads CAWSSMPNQPQHF. The CDR3 bases are TGTGCCTGGAGTTCTATGCCCAATCAGCCCCAGCATTTT.

V usage is TRBV28 and J usage is TRBJ1-2, with TRBD1 matching over 7 bases. Per germline, CDR1 MDHEN and CDR2 SYDVKM. The trim removed 8 bases at V and 8 bases at J, leaving 11 bases unmatched. The CDR3 runs 13 residues. The CDR3 bases are TGTGCCAGCGAGAGGACAGGCGAGTGGGGCTACACCTTC. This codes for CASERTGEWGYTF.

The chain uses TRBV30 and TRBJ2-7, with 11 nucleotides matching TRBD2. V lost 5 bases, J lost 9 bases, and 9 bases stayed unmatched. This CDR3 region has 13 residues. The germline gives CDR1 GTSNPN, CDR2 SVGIG (reference sequence). In DNA form, the CDR3 reads TGTGCCTGGCGGCTAGCGGGAGGTATCGGGCAGTACTTC. It yields the protein CAWRLAGGIGQYF.

This clone was observed a single time. This chain connects TRBV29-1 to TRBJ1-2; a weak D match, TRBD1 (5 bases). The CDR3 spans 11 residues. From germline, CDR1 is SQVTM and CDR2 ANQGSEA. The CDR3 sequence is CSTVQDYGYTF. The DNA for the CDR3 is TGCAGTACCGTACAGGATTATGGCTACACCTTC. Full variable domain (remainder filled in from reference TRBV29-1 and TRBJ1-2): SAVISQKPSRDICQRGTSLTIQCQVDSQVTMMFWYRQQPGQSLTLIATANQGSEATYESGFVIDKFPISRPNLTFSTLTVSNMSPEDSSIYLCSTVQDYGYTFGSGTRLTVV.

This clone came up a few times. The rearrangement joins TRBV18 to TRBJ2-7, with 9 bases identical to TRBD2. The germline CDR1 and CDR2 sequences are KGHSH and LQKENI. The CDR3 runs 15 residues. V was pared by 0 bases and J by 2 bases, with 2 bases of the junction left unmatched. The CDR3 DNA sequence: TGTGCCAGCTCACCACCGAGCGGGAGGACCTACGAGCAGTACTTC. Protein product: CASSPPSGRTYEQYF. The full variable domain, its missing parts supplied by reference TRBV18 and TRBJ2-7, is NAGVMQNPRHLVRRRGQEARLRCSPMKGHSHVYWYRQLPEEGLKFMVYLQKENIIDESGMPKERFSAEFPKEGPSILRIQQVVRGDSAAYFCASSPPSGRTYEQYFGPGTRLTVT.

The chain couples TRBV6-6 to TRBJ1-1; 7 positions match TRBD1. Germline V gene sequence: CDR1 MNHNY, CDR2 SVGAGI (reference sequence). Trimming cost V 7 bases and J 0 bases; bases outside gene matches: 8. This CDR3 spans 15 amino acids. The chain's CDR3 is CASTSSDRMNTEAFF. The DNA of the CDR3 is TGTGCCAGCACCTCCTCGGACAGGATGAACACTGAAGCTTTCTTT.

A note on this clone: Other nucleotide sequences in the sample specify the same CDR3. CDR3: CASSIDGGTGGYNEQFF. The DNA of the CDR3 is TGTGCCAGTAGTATAGATGGGGGGACAGGGGGTTACAATGAGCAGTTCTTC. The rearrangement links TRBV19 to TRBJ2-1; 11 bases match TRBD1. The CDR3 length is 17 residues. Looked up from germline, CDR1 is LNHDA and CDR2 is SQIVND (reference sequence). J gave up 4 bases and V 0 bases, and 5 bases lay outside the gene matches.

The rearrangement uses TRBV6-1 and TRBJ1-2; D gene ambiguous. Germline V gene data show CDR1 as MNHNS and CDR2 as SASEGT. V was pared by 6 bases and J by 10 bases, with 21 bases between. This CDR3 spans 14 amino acids. CDR3 amino acids: CASSEPASRVHYTF. As DNA, the CDR3 is TGTGCCAGCAGCGAGCCCGCCTCCCGGGTCCACTACACCTTC.